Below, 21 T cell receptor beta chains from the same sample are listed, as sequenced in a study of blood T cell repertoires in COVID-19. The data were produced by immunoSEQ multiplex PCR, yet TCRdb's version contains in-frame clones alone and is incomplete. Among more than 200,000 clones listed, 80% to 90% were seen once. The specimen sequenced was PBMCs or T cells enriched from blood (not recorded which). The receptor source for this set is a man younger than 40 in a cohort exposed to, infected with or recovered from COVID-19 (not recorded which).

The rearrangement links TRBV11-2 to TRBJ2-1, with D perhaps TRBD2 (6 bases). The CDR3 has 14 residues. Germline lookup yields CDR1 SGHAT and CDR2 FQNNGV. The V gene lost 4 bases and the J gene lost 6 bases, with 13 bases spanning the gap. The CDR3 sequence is CASSSGVLGNEQFF. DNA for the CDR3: TGTGCCAGCAGCTCGGGAGTCCTGGGCAATGAGCAGTTCTTC.

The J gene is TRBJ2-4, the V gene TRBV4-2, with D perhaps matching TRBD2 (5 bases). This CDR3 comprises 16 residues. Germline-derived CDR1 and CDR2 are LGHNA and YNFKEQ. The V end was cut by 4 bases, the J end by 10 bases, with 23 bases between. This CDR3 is CASSLEGRADGEIQYF. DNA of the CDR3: TGTGCCAGCAGCCTAGAAGGGAGAGCCGACGGTGAGATTCAGTACTTC.

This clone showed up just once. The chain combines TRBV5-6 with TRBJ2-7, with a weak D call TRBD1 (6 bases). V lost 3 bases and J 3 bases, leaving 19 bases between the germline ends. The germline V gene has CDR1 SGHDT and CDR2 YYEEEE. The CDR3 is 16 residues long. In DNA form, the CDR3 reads TGTGCCAGCAGCTCGGATACCACAGGGTTTGGCTACGAGCAGTACTTC. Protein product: CASSSDTTGFGYEQYF.

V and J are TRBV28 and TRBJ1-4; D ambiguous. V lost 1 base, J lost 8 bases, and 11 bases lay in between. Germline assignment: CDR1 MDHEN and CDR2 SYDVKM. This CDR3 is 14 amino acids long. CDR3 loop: CASSLLRYGEKLFF. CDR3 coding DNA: TGTGCCAGCAGTTTATTGAGGTATGGCGAAAAACTGTTTTTT.

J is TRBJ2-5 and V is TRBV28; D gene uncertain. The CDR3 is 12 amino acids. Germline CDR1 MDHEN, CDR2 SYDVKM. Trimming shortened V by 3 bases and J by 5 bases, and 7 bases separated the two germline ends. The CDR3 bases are TGTGCCAGCAGTTTCCCGCAGGAGACCCAGTACTTC. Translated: CASSFPQETQYF.

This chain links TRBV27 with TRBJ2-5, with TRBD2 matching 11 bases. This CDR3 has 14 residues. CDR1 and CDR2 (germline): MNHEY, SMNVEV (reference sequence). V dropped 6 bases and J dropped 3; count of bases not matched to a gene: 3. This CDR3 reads CASRTSGAEETQYF. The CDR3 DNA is TGTGCCAGCAGGACTAGCGGGGCCGAAGAGACCCAGTACTTC.

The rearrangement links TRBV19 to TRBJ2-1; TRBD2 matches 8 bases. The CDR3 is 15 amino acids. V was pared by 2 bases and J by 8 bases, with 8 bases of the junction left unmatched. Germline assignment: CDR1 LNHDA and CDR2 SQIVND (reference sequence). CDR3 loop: CASSIIAGMLDEQFF. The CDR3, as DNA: TGTGCCAGTAGTATAATAGCGGGAATGTTAGATGAGCAGTTCTTC.

CDR3 sequence reads: CASSQDLRSGGTDTQYF. The CDR3 DNA reads TGTGCCAGCAGCCAAGATCTGAGAAGTGGCGGGACAGATACGCAGTATTTT. This chain uses TRBV3-1 (or the pseudogene TRBV3-2) with TRBJ2-3, with a weak D call TRBD2 (5 bases). Germline-derived CDR1 and CDR2 are LGHDT and YNNKEL (reference sequence). The CDR3 has 17 amino acids. The V gene lost 0 bases and the J gene lost 3 bases, with 16 bases spanning the gap.

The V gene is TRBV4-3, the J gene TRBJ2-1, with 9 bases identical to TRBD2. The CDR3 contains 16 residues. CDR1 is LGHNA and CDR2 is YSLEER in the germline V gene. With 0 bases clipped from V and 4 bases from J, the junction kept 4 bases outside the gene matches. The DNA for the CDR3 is TGCGCCAGCAGCCAAGATCTAGCGGGGTCTTACAATGAGCAGTTCTTC. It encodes CASSQDLAGSYNEQFF.

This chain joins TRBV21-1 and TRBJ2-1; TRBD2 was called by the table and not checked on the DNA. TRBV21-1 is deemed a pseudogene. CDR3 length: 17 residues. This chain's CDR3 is CASRRTSGGSSYNEQFF. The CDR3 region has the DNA TGTGCCAGCAGAAGGACTAGCGGGGGGAGCTCCTACAATGAGCAGTTCTTC.

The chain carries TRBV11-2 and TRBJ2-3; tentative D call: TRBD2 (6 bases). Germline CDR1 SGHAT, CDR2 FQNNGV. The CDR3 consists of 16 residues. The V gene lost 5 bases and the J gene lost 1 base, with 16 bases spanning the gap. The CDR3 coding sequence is TGTGCCAGCAGCCGGGGCGGGGCGGTCCGCACAGATACGCAGTATTTT. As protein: CASSRGGAVRTDTQYF.

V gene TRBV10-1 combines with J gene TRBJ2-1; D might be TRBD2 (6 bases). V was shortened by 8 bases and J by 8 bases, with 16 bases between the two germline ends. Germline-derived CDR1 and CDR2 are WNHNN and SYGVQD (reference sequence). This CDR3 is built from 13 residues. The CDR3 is CASLLAGRDEQFF. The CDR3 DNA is TGCGCCAGCCTGCTCGCGGGAAGGGATGAGCAGTTCTTC.

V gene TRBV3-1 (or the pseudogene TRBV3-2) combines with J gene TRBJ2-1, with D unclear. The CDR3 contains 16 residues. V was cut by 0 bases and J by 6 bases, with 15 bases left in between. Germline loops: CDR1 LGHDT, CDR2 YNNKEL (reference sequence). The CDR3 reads CASSQDRQPWLNEQFF. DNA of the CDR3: TGTGCCAGCAGCCAAGATCGCCAACCCTGGCTCAATGAGCAGTTCTTC.

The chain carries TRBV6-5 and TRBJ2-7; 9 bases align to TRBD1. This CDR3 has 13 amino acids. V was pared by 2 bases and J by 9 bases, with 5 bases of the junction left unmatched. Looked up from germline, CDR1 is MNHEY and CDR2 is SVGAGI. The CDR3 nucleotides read TGTGCCAGCAGTTACCGGGACAGGGAAGTGCAGTACTTC. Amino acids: CASSYRDREVQYF.

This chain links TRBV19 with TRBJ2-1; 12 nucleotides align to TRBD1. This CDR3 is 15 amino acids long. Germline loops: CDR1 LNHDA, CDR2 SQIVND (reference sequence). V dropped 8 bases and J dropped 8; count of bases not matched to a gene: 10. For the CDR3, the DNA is TGTGCCAGTCAGGAAGGGACAGGGGGCCCCGATGAGCAGTTCTTC. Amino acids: CASQEGTGGPDEQFF.

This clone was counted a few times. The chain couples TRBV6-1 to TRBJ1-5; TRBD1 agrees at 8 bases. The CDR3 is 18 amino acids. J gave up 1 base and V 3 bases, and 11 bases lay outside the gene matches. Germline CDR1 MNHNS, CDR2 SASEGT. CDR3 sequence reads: CASSDRQGPRRSNQPQHF. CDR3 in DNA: TGTGCCAGCAGTGATAGACAGGGGCCCAGGCGGAGCAATCAGCCCCAGCATTTT.

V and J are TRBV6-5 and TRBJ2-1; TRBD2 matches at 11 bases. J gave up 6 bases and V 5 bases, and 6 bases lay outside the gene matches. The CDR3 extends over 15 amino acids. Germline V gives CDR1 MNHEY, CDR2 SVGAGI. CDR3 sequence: CASSTLAGVFNEQFF. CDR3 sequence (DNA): TGTGCCAGCAGTACACTAGCGGGAGTATTCAATGAGCAGTTCTTC.

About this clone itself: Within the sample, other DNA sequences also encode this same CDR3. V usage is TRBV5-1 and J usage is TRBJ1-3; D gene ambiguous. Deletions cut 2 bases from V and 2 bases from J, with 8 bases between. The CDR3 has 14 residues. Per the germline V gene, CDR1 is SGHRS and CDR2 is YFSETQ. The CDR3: CASSFRGPGNTIYF. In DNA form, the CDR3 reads TGCGCCAGCAGCTTTCGGGGTCCTGGAAACACCATATATTTT.

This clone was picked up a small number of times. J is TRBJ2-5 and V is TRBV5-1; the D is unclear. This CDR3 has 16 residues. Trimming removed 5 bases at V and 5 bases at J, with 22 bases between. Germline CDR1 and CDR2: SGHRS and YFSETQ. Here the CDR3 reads CASSLIPTAGMETQYF. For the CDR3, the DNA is TGCGCCAGCAGTTTGATCCCCACGGCAGGAATGGAGACCCAGTACTTC.

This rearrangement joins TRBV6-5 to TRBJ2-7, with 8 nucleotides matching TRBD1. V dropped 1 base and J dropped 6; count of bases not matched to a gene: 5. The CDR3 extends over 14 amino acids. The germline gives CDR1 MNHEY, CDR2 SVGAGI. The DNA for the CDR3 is TGTGCCAGCAGTTACTTGCAGGGGGCCGGCGAGCAGTACTTC. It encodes CASSYLQGAGEQYF.

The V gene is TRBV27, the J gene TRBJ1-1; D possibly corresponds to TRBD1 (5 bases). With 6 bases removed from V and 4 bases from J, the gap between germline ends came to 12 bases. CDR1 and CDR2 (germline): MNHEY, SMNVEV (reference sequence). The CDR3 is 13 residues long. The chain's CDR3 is CASRVGGATEAFF. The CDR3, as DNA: TGTGCCAGCAGGGTCGGGGGAGCCACTGAAGCTTTCTTT.